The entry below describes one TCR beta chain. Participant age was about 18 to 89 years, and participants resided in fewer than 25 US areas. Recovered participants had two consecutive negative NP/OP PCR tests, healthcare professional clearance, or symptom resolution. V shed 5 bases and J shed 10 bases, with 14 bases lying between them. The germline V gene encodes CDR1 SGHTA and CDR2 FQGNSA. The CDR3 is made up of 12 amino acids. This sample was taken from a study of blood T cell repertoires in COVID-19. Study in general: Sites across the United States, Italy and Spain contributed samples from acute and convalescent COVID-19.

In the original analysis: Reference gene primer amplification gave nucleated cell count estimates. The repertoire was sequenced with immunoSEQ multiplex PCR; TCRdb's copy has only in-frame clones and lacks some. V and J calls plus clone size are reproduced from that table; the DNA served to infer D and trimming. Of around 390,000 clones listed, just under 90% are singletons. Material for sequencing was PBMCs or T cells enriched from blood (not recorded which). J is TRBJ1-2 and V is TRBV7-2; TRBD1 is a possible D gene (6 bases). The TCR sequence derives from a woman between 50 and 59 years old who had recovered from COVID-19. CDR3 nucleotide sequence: TGTGCCAGCAGCCTACAGGGTCGCGCCTACACCTTC. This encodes CASSLQGRAYTF.